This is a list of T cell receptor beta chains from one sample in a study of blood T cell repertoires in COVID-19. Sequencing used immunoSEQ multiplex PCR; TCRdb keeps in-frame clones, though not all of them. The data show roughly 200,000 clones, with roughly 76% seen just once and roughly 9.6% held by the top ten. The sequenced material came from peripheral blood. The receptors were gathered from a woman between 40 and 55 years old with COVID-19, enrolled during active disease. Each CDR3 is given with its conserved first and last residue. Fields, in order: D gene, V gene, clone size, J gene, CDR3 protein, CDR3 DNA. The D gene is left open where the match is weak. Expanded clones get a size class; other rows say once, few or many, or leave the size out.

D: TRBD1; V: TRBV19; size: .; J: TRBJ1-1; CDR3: CASSLKTGGNTEAFF; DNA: TGTGCCAGTAGTCTAAAGACAGGGGGCAACACTGAAGCTTTCTTT
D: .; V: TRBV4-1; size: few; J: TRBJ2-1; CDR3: CASSSGYNEQFF; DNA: TGCGCCAGCAGTTCGGGATACAATGAGCAGTTCTTC
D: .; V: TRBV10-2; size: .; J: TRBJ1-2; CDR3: CASSEAAEGRYF; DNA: TGCGCCAGCAGTGAAGCCGCCGAGGGCCGGTACTTC
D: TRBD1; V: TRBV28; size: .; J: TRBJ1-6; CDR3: CASRSRDRPESPLHF; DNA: TGTGCCAGCAGGTCTAGGGACAGGCCTGAATCACCCCTCCACTTT
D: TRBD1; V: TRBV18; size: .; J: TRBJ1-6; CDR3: CASSDIQGASSPLHF; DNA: TGTGCCAGCTCAGACATCCAGGGGGCGTCTTCACCCCTCCACTTT
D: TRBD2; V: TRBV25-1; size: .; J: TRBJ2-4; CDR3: CASSDSSSGGVNIQYF; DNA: TGTGCCAGCAGTGACTCCTCTAGCGGGGGAGTAAACATTCAGTACTTC
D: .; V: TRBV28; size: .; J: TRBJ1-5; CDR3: CASSLLNQPQHF; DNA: TGTGCCAGCAGTTTACTCAATCAGCCCCAGCATTTT
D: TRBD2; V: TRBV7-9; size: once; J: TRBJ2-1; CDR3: CASSLRPSGLAWRSNEQFF; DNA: TGTGCCAGCAGCTTACGCCCTTCGGGACTAGCATGGAGGTCCAATGAGCAGTTCTTC
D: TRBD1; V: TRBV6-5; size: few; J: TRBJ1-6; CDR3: CASSPIGTGVSPLHF; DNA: TGTGCCAGCAGCCCGATTGGGACAGGGGTGTCACCCCTCCACTTT
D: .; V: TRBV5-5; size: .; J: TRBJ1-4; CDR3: CASSLFASGDVFF; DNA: TGTGCCAGCAGCTTGTTCGCCTCGGGGGATGTGTTTTTT
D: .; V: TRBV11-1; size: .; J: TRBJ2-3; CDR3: CASSLVRGGTQYF; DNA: TGTGCCAGCAGCTTAGTTAGGGGAGGTACGCAGTATTTT
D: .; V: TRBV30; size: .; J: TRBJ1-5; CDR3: CAWGRGYGNQPQHF; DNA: TGTGCCTGGGGCCGGGGTTACGGCAATCAGCCCCAGCATTTT
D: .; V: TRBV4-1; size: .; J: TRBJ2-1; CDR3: CASSRVSSSYNEQFF; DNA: TGCGCCAGCAGCCGCGTCTCGAGCTCCTACAATGAGCAGTTCTTC
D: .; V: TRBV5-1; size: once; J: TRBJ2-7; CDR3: CASSLSAGSYEQYF; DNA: TGCGCCAGCAGCTTGTCCGCGGGTTCCTACGAGCAGTACTTC
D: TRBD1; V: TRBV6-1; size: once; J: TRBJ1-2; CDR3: CASSEVRGRGGYTF; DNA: TGTGCCAGCAGTGAGGTCAGGGGGCGTGGGGGCTACACCTTC
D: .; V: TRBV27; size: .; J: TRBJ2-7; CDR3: CASSGQAPHYEQYF; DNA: TGTGCCAGCAGCGGACAAGCCCCGCACTACGAGCAGTACTTC
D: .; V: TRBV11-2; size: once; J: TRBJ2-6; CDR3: CASSLAPGSGANVLTF; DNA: TGTGCCAGCAGCTTAGCCCCAGGGTCTGGGGCCAACGTCCTGACTTTC
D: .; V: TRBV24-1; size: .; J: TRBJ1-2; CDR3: CATSTDRGYGYTF; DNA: TGTGCCACCAGTACCGACAGAGGCTATGGCTACACCTTC
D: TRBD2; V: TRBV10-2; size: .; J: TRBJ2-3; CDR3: CASSVVSGGASTDTQYF; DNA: TGCGCCAGCAGTGTCGTTAGCGGGGGGGCTAGCACAGATACGCAGTATTTT
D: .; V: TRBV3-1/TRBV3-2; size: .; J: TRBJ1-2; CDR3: CASSQGLTSNYGYTF; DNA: TGTGCCAGCAGCCAAGGTTTGACAAGCAACTATGGCTACACCTTC
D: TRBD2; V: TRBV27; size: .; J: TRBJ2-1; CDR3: CASSRTSLAGREQFF; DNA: TGTGCCAGCAGTCGGACAAGCCTAGCGGGCAGGGAGCAGTTCTTC
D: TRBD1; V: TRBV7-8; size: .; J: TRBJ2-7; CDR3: CASSLGGYTLDREHYEQYF; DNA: TGTGCCAGCAGCTTAGGGGGGTATACCCTGGACAGGGAACACTACGAGCAGTACTTC
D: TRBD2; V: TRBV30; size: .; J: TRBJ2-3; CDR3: CAYQSGGGADTQYF; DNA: TGTGCCTACCAGAGCGGGGGTGGGGCAGATACGCAGTATTTT
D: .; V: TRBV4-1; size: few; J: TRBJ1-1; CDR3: CASSRQGNTEAFF; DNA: TGCGCCAGCAGCCGGCAGGGGAACACTGAAGCTTTCTTT
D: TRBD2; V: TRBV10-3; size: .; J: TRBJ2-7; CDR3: CAISETLAASSYEQYF; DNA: TGTGCCATCAGTGAGACCCTAGCGGCCAGCTCCTACGAGCAGTACTTC
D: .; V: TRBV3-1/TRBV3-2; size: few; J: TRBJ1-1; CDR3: CASSQVVTRIPADTEAFF; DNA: TGTGCCAGCAGCCAAGTTGTTACTCGTATCCCGGCGGACACTGAAGCTTTCTTT
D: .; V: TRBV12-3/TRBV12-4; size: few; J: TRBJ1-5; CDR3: CASSLAPGKPQHF; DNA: TGTGCCAGCAGTTTAGCCCCCGGGAAGCCCCAGCATTTT
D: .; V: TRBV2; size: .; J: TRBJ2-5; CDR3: CASTTVASAYQETQYF; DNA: TGTGCCAGCACAACCGTCGCCAGTGCTTACCAAGAGACCCAGTACTTC
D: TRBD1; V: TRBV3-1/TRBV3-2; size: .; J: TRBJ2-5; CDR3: CASSQAGGQETQYF; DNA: TGTGCCAGCAGCCAAGCAGGGGGCCAAGAGACCCAGTACTTC
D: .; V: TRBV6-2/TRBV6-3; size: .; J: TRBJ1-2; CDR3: CASSSDSYGYTF; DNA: TGTGCCAGCAGTTCGGACAGCTATGGCTACACCTTC
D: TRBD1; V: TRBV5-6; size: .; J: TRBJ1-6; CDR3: CASSLGTGPGSPLHF; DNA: TGTGCCAGCAGCTTAGGGACAGGGCCTGGATCACCCCTCCACTTT
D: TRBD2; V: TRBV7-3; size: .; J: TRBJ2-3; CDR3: CASSNKPGLAGGRTDTQYF; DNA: TGTGCCAGCAGCAACAAGCCGGGACTAGCGGGAGGAAGGACAGATACGCAGTATTTT
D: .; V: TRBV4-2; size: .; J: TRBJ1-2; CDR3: CASSSLGGYTF; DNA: TGTGCCAGCAGCTCCCTCGGGGGCTACACCTTC
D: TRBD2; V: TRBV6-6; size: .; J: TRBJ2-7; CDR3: CASSGGPGRGEYF; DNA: TGTGCCAGCAGTGGGGGACCGGGACGGGGGGAGTACTTC
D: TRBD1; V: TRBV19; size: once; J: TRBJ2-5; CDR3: CASSKNRGETQYF; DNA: TGTGCCAGTAGTAAAAACAGGGGGGAGACCCAGTACTTC
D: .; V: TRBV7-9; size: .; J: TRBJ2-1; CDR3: CASRTEGSYNEQFF; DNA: TGTGCCAGCAGAACGGAGGGCTCCTACAATGAGCAGTTCTTC
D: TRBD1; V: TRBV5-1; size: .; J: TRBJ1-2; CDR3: CASSRDRGNYGYTF; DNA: TGCGCCAGCAGCCGTGACAGGGGGAACTATGGCTACACCTTC
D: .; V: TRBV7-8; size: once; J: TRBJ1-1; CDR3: CASSLSIREAFF; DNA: TGTGCCAGCAGCTTAAGCATCCGCGAAGCTTTCTTT
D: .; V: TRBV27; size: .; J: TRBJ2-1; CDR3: CASSSSRRSYNEQFF; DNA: TGTGCCAGCAGTTCTTCTAGACGTTCCTACAATGAGCAGTTCTTC
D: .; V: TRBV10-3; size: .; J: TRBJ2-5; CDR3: CAISASDSGQETQYF; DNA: TGTGCCATCAGTGCTTCCGATTCGGGGCAAGAGACCCAGTACTTC
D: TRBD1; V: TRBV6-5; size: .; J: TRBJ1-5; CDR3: CASTQGSLLNQPQHF; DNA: TGTGCCAGCACACAGGGGTCCTTATTAAATCAGCCCCAGCATTTT
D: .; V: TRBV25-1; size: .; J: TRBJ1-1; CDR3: CASSAEYGDTEAFF; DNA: TGTGCCAGCAGTGCTGAGTACGGGGACACTGAAGCTTTCTTT
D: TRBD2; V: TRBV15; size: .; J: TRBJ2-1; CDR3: CATSRGGRRNSEQFF; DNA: TGTGCCACCAGCAGAGGCGGGAGACGGAACAGTGAGCAGTTCTTC
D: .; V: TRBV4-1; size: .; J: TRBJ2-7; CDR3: CASSQRMTGTLYEQYF; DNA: TGCGCCAGCAGCCAAAGGATGACAGGGACTCTATACGAGCAGTACTTC
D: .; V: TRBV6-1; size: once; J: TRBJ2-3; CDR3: CASSDVWGGGADTQYF; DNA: TGTGCCAGCAGTGATGTTTGGGGGGGCGGGGCAGATACGCAGTATTTT
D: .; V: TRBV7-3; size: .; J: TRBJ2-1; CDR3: CASSPGSGEQFF; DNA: TGTGCCAGCAGCCCGGGAAGCGGTGAGCAGTTCTTC
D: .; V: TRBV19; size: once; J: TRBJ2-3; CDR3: CASSSPRLGTDTQYF; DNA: TGTGCCAGTAGCTCTCCCCGACTGGGCACAGATACGCAGTATTTT
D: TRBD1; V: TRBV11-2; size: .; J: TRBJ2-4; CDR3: CASSLGGQLAKNIQYF; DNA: TGTGCCAGCAGCTTAGGGGGACAGCTAGCCAAAAACATTCAGTACTTC
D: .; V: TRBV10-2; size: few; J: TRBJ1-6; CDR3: CASAHRTVNSPLHF; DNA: TGCGCCAGCGCCCACCGGACAGTCAATTCACCCCTCCACTTT
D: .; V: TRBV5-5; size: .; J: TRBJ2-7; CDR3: CASSGPSYEQYF; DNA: TGTGCCAGCAGCGGCCCCTCCTACGAGCAGTACTTC
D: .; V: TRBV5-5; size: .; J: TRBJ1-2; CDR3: CASGWGGF; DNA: TGTGCCAGCGGATGGGGAGGCTTC
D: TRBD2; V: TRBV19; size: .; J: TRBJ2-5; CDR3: CASSMRTSGAQETQYF; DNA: TGTGCCAGTAGTATGAGGACTAGCGGAGCGCAAGAGACCCAGTACTTC
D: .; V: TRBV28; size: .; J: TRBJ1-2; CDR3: CASSLSLMVRSYTF; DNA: TGTGCCAGCAGTTTATCGTTAATGGTGCGAAGCTACACCTTC
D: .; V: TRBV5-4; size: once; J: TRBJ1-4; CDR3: CASSVPEVNEKLFF; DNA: TGTGCCAGCAGCGTGCCCGAGGTTAATGAAAAACTGTTTTTT
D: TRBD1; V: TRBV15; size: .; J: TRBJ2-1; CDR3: CATSRALGQGARNEQFF; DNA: TGTGCCACCAGCAGGGCGCTGGGACAGGGGGCAAGGAATGAGCAGTTCTTC
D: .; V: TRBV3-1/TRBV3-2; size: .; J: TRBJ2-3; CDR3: CASSQRGTFTDTQYF; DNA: TGTGCCAGCAGCCAACGCGGAACCTTCACAGATACGCAGTATTTT
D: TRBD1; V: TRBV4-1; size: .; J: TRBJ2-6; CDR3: CASSRLQGNAGANVLTF; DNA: TGCGCCAGCAGCCGATTACAGGGGAACGCTGGGGCCAACGTCCTGACTTTC
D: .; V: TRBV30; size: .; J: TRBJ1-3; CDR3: CACQGSTIYF; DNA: TGTGCCTGCCAGGGAAGCACCATATATTTT
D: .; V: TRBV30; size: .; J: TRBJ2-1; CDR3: CAWSSGRGEQFF; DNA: TGTGCCTGGAGTTCTGGGCGTGGGGAGCAGTTCTTC
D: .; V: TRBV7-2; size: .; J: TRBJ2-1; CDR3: CASSLRLSIPYNEQFF; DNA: TGTGCCAGCAGCTTAAGATTGAGTATCCCCTACAATGAGCAGTTCTTC